This record looks at one T cell receptor beta chain sequence and its context. Its antigen remains unknown. V dropped 0 bases and J dropped 4; count of bases not matched to a gene: 3. The CDR3 spans 15 residues. Germline assignment: CDR1 SGHAT and CDR2 FQNNGV. Sampling of blood occurred at baseline, cycle 4 day 1, and cycle 7 day 1. This record belongs to a study of OX40 agonist ivuxolimab in advanced cancers. The overall study: Aged about 23 to 80 with a mean of approximately 57 years, they were roughly 83% male. Patients achieving partial responses numbered three: one hepatocellular carcinoma case and two cutaneous melanoma cases.

Only in-frame clones appear in the TCRdb table, and some are missing; sequencing was by immunoSEQ multiplex PCR. The sample lists tens of thousands of clones, 85% to 90% seen once, with around 50% in the top ten. Findings and caveats of the study: What antigens the expanded peripheral T cells recognized was never established.

The chain uses TRBV11-2 and TRBJ2-7; TRBD1 aligns across 10 bases. Sequences were derived from CD4+ or CD8+ T cells sorted from blood, sampled in a trial of the OX40 agonist ivuxolimab. This clonotype was sampled from an adult with an advanced solid tumor such as melanoma, head and neck, liver or kidney cancer. The DNA for the CDR3 is TGTGCCAGCAGCTTAGATATGGGACAGGGGTACGAGCAGTACTTC. This gives the protein CASSLDMGQGYEQYF.